Shown below are 4 T cell receptor beta chains from a single sample sequenced in a study of T cells expressing NK-cell markers. For each CDR3 protein, TCRdb gives one entry from its re-call of the 5' RACE reads, without DNA. The record lists about 460,000 distinct CDR3 sequences, of which the ten most abundant hold 1.4%. Sequenced material: blood T cells: a sorted CD56 or NKG2C T cell subset, CD4+ or CD8+ T cells, or bulk PBMC T cells (not recorded which). Every receptor here comes from a woman between 45 and 65 years old in good health.

The rearrangement joins TRBV29-1 to TRBJ1-2. CDR3 length equals 14 residues. Per germline, CDR1 SQVTM and CDR2 ANQGSEA. CDR3 sequence reads: CSVEVGPGLYGYTF. Using reference TRBV29-1 and TRBJ1-2 for the parts outside the CDR3, the full variable domain is SAVISQKPSRDICQRGTSLTIQCQVDSQVTMMFWYRQQPGQSLTLIATANQGSEATYESGFVIDKFPISRPNLTFSTLTVSNMSPEDSSIYLCSVEVGPGLYGYTFGSGTRLTVV.

The chain employs TRBV6-6 and TRBJ1-1; TCRdb designates TRBD1, a call that cannot be tested without DNA. CDR3 length equals 13 residues. CDR1 is MNHNY and CDR2 is SVGAGI in the germline V gene (reference sequence). This CDR3 is CASRTGRNTEAFF.

This chain connects TRBV12-3 or TRBV12-4 to TRBJ1-5; TCRdb lists TRBD1, though no DNA is available to test this call. This CDR3 is built from 13 residues. CDR3 in amino acids: CASSPNPGQPQHF.

The rearrangement links TRBV24-1 to TRBJ2-4. The CDR3 loop spans 14 amino acids. In germline, CDR1 is KGHDR, CDR2 SFDVKD. CDR3 residues: CATNRHPEICIQYF.